This note documents a single T cell receptor (beta chain) sequence. The antigen is unknown. The assay was immunoSEQ multiplex PCR, and TCRdb's table has in-frame clones only and misses some. The sample has under 50,000 clones, about 88% seen once; the top ten hold 2% to 2.5%. CDR1 is SGHKS and CDR2 is YYEKEE in the germline V gene (reference sequence). This CDR3 region has 18 residues. V lost 2 bases to trimming and J lost 1 base; unmatched junction nucleotides: 12. This sample stems from a study of T cells in localized non-small cell lung cancer. Findings and caveats of the study: Appearing in adjacent lung were a median roughly 57 of the top 100 tumor clones. Clonality of T cells reached its maximum in uninvolved adjacent lung, surpassing tumor. Density of T cells in blood, when higher, went with longer overall survival.

The sample in question was PBMCs, obtained before any cancer treatment. The clonotype originates from a man aged 35-75 years with stage II lung adenocarcinoma. This chain joins TRBV5-5 and TRBJ2-5; 9 positions match TRBD1. This chain's CDR3 is CASSFRDRDLGSQETQYF. CDR3 bases: TGTGCCAGCAGCTTCCGGGACAGGGATTTGGGAAGCCAAGAGACCCAGTACTTC.